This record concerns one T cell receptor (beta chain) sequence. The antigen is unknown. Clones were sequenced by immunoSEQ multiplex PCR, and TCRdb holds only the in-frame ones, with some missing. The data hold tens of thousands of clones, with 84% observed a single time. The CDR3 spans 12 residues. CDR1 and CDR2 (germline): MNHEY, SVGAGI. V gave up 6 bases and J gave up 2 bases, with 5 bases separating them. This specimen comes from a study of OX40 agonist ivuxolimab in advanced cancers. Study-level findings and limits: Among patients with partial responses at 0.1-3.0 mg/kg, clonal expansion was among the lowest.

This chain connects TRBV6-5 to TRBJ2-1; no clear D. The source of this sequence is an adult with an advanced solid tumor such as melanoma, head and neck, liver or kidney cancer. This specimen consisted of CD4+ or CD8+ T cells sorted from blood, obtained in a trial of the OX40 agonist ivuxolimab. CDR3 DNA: TGTGCCAGCAGGGATCCCTACAATGAGCAGTTCTTC. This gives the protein CASRDPYNEQFF.